This entry is about one T cell receptor (beta chain). The antigen is undetermined. The source of the sample is a study of memory CD4+ T cells and cytomegalovirus serostatus. Study-level background: Donors were healthy Belgian adults, several CMV seropositive and about two dozen seronegative.

The CDR3 is 12 amino acids. V was trimmed by 8 bases and J by 3 bases, leaving 10 bases between them. CDR1 and CDR2 from the germline V gene are KGHSH and LQKENI. Study results and limitations: 67 of 164 known CMV-associated TCRbeta sequences appeared in CD4+ memory.

Single viable CD3+CD4+CD8-CD45RO+ cells were sorted as the memory CD4+ T cells. Sequencing was performed with immunoSEQ multiplex PCR; in TCRdb, only in-frame clones are kept and a portion is missing. The sample lists about 58,000 clones; roughly 84% were seen once. Specimen: memory CD4+ T cells from blood. The chain joins TRBV18 to TRBJ1-2, with D possibly matching TRBD1 (6 bases). This TCR derives from an adult in good health and CMV-seronegative. Some clones in this sample may be carry-over from other donors' samples. CDR3 sequence (DNA): TGTGCCAGCGGTAGACAGGACTATGGCTACACCTTC. Its protein product is CASGRQDYGYTF.